The present TCR beta chain was sequenced within a study of T cells expressing NK-cell markers. Study background: Out of eight donors sequenced, seven tested HCMV-seropositive and the remaining one seronegative.

For each CDR3 protein, TCRdb gives one entry from its re-call of the 5' RACE reads, without DNA. The sample data list 500,000 to 700,000 distinct CDR3 sequences. The germline CDR1 and CDR2 sequences are MNHNS and SASEGT. The CDR3 consists of 13 residues. The sequencing input was blood T cells: a sorted CD56 or NKG2C T cell subset, CD4+ or CD8+ T cells, or bulk PBMC T cells (not recorded which). This TCR came from a man aged 18 to 29 in good health. The V and J genes are TRBV6-1 and TRBJ2-2. CDR3 protein: CASGQYGTGELFF.